This T cell receptor beta chain was recovered during a study of cytomegalovirus exposure and HLA in healthy donors. In the PCR, 60 Vbeta and 13 Jbeta primers were used. Here immunoSEQ multiplex PCR was the method, and the copy in TCRdb shows in-frame clones only, minus some. The table lists nearly 200,000 clones, roughly 77% of them singletons. This TCR derives from a male donor in good health and CMV-seropositive. The material sequenced was PBMCs.

CDR3 bases: TGTGCCAGCAGCGGCGAGACCGGGACAGGAGGATTTGGTACGCAGTATTTT. Protein sequence: CASSGETGTGGFGTQYF. The genes are TRBV2 and TRBJ2-3, with 8 bases identical to TRBD1. CDR1 is SNHLY and CDR2 is FYNNEI in the germline V gene. The CDR3 sequence is 17 residues long. With V trimmed by 6 bases and J by 8 bases, 19 bases remained unmatched.